Given below is one T cell receptor (beta chain) in context. Its binding antigen is unknown. Sequencing used an Illumina HiSeq 2000. The TCR beta cDNA libraries were made using 5'RACE template switching, a step that added both a universal primer site and unique molecular identifiers. cDNA synthesis was primed from the TCR beta constant segment, followed by two successive PCR amplification steps. The published analysis was carried out like this. Reads were demultiplexed and grouped by UMI with MIGEC, and clonotypes were assembled and quantified with MiTCR. To exclude erroneous sequences, any TCR cDNA sequence not supported by at least two reads was discarded. The tcR package was used for downstream repertoire analysis, with clonotypes matched between fractions based on CDR3 nucleotide sequence plus V segment. VDJmatch was used to annotate antigen specificity against VDJdb, with one amino acid substitution in CDR3 permitted. With the reads reprocessed by TCRdb, a single entry stands for each CDR3 protein sequence and no DNA is reported. The V and J calls and clone size come from TCRdb's table, not from the authors' own analysis. The data table for this sample lists about 540,000 distinct CDR3 sequences. Approximately 3.6% of the sample is in the top ten clones.

Via the germline V gene, CDR1 is SGHRS and CDR2 YFSETQ. Spanning cysteine to phenylalanine, the CDR3 consists of 15 amino acids. DNA for this receptor is not on file. The data originate from a study of T cells expressing NK-cell markers (dated by TCRdb to between 2020 and 2021). In the study overall: About 8 donors provided sorted CD3+CD56+NKG2C+, CD3+CD56+NKG2C- and CD3+CD56-NKG2C+ T-cell subsets, whose TCR beta-chain repertoires were profiled. Sequencing of the libraries produced 2 x 150 bp reads on Illumina HiSeq 2000/2500, MiSeq or NextSeq. Among the eight sequenced donors, only one was HCMV-seronegative, while the other seven were HCMV-seropositive. All eight donors whose samples were sequenced were randomly selected healthy volunteers, three of them men and five women.

A commercial ELISA kit detecting HCMV-specific IgG in serum was used to determine HCMV serostatus. Peripheral blood mononuclear cells were isolated from blood by Ficoll density gradient centrifugation. What the research found in general, with its limitations: It remained unclear whether the expanded NKG2C-expressing T cell clones were specific for HCMV antigens. In several donors, the dominant CD3+CD56+NKG2C+ clonotypes were found to rank among the top 10 CD8+ clonotypes and to make up about 1.0-7.5% of CD8+ T cells. Those dominant clonotypes were again the most abundant among CD3+CD56-NKG2C+ cells in a handful of donors, at roughly 28.3-65%.

Rearrangement joined TRBV5-1 to TRBJ2-1; the D call of TRBD1 rests on TCRdb alone, since no DNA is present to check it. The sequence came from a man between 18 and 35 years old in good health. Donor details come from another sample of the same person, matched by shared clones. The sequenced material came from blood T cells: a sorted CD56 or NKG2C T cell subset, CD4+ or CD8+ T cells, or bulk PBMC T cells (not recorded which). The CDR3 is CASSLAGTGYNEQFF.